The rows below give T cell receptor beta chains drawn from one sample of a study of T cells in tuberculosis. The method was immunoSEQ multiplex PCR; TCRdb's version includes in-frame clones alone and lacks a portion of them. The sample records more than 45,000 clones, 88% being singletons. Sequencing was done on a sample of CD1b-GMM tetramer-negative cells sorted from PBMCs. The receptors were gathered from an adult woman with latent tuberculosis. The CDR3 runs from the conserved cysteine through the conserved F or W. Fields, in order: J gene, V gene, D gene, clone size, CDR3 DNA, CDR3 protein. D genes are given only for firm matches. Clone size is given for some rows only: seen once, a few or many times, or a class if the clone is expanded.

j_gene: TRBJ1-1
v_gene: TRBV28
d_gene: .
abundance: .
CDR3nt: TGTGCCAGCAGCACCTCCCAGGGGTCGGGCACTGAAGCTTTCTTT
CDR3aa: CASSTSQGSGTEAFF

j_gene: TRBJ2-2
v_gene: TRBV27
d_gene: .
abundance: .
CDR3nt: TGTGCCAGCAGTACCTTAGGAGGGGGGGAGCTGTTTTTT
CDR3aa: CASSTLGGGELFF

j_gene: TRBJ2-3
v_gene: TRBV7-2
d_gene: .
abundance: .
CDR3nt: TGTGCCAGCAGCTTACTACCGGTAACCACAGATACGCAGTATTTT
CDR3aa: CASSLLPVTTDTQYF

j_gene: TRBJ1-1
v_gene: TRBV7-2
d_gene: .
abundance: .
CDR3nt: TGTGCCAGCACAGGCGAACTCATGAACACTGAAGCTTTCTTT
CDR3aa: CASTGELMNTEAFF

j_gene: TRBJ2-2
v_gene: TRBV18
d_gene: .
abundance: .
CDR3nt: TGTGCCAGCTCACCACCTTCTAGCTTAACCGGGGAGCTGTTTTTT
CDR3aa: CASSPPSSLTGELFF

j_gene: TRBJ2-2
v_gene: TRBV5-1
d_gene: TRBD2
abundance: .
CDR3nt: TGCGCCAGCAGCTCGTCTAGCGGGAGAGGCGGGGAGCTGTTTTTT
CDR3aa: CASSSSSGRGGELFF

j_gene: TRBJ1-2
v_gene: TRBV7-2
d_gene: TRBD1
abundance: .
CDR3nt: TGTGCCAGCAGCTTAGAACAGGGGCACTATGGCTACACCTTC
CDR3aa: CASSLEQGHYGYTF

j_gene: TRBJ2-5
v_gene: TRBV19
d_gene: TRBD2
abundance: .
CDR3nt: TGTGCCAGTGGGGGGACTAGCGCCCTCCAAGAGACCCAGTACTTC
CDR3aa: CASGGTSALQETQYF

j_gene: TRBJ2-3
v_gene: TRBV6-6
d_gene: .
abundance: .
CDR3nt: TGTGCCAGCAGAGCTCCCCGGGGAAGCACCACAGATACGCAGTATTTT
CDR3aa: CASRAPRGSTTDTQYF

j_gene: TRBJ1-1
v_gene: TRBV2
d_gene: .
abundance: .
CDR3nt: TGTGCCAGCTTAGAAGGGGCCACTGAAGCTTTCTTT
CDR3aa: CASLEGATEAFF

j_gene: TRBJ1-2
v_gene: TRBV7-2
d_gene: .
abundance: once
CDR3nt: TGTGCCAGCAGTTTAGATCGGTGGGGGCAGGGGTATGGCTACACCTTC
CDR3aa: CASSLDRWGQGYGYTF

j_gene: TRBJ1-2
v_gene: TRBV13
d_gene: TRBD1
abundance: .
CDR3nt: TGTGCCAGCAGCCTCCCGTGGATTCCAGGGGGCAGCTATGGCTACACCTTC
CDR3aa: CASSLPWIPGGSYGYTF

j_gene: TRBJ2-1
v_gene: TRBV5-1
d_gene: TRBD2
abundance: .
CDR3nt: TGCGCCAGCAGCAAAGAGACTAGCGGGGACTACAATGAGCAGTTCTTC
CDR3aa: CASSKETSGDYNEQFF

j_gene: TRBJ1-6
v_gene: TRBV19
d_gene: .
abundance: .
CDR3nt: TGTGCCAGTCGCCACAGGGATAATTCACCCCTCCACTTT
CDR3aa: CASRHRDNSPLHF

j_gene: TRBJ1-3
v_gene: TRBV9
d_gene: .
abundance: .
CDR3nt: TGTGCCAGCAGCGCCGGGTCTCCGGGGAACACCATATATTTT
CDR3aa: CASSAGSPGNTIYF

j_gene: TRBJ2-1
v_gene: TRBV7-3
d_gene: .
abundance: .
CDR3nt: TGTGCCAGCAGCTTAACCGCGGCGGGAGAGGGGGAAGAGCAGTTCTTC
CDR3aa: CASSLTAAGEGEEQFF

j_gene: TRBJ2-3
v_gene: TRBV12-5
d_gene: TRBD2
abundance: .
CDR3nt: TGTGCTAGTGGTTTGGCCAGAAGAATCAGCGGGAGGACAGATACGCAGTATTTT
CDR3aa: CASGLARRISGRTDTQYF

j_gene: TRBJ2-1
v_gene: TRBV19
d_gene: TRBD1
abundance: .
CDR3nt: TGTGCCAGTAGTCAACAGGGGAGCTCCTACAATGAGCAGTTCTTC
CDR3aa: CASSQQGSSYNEQFF

j_gene: TRBJ2-7
v_gene: TRBV7-9
d_gene: .
abundance: once
CDR3nt: TGTGCCAGCAGCTTAGACCGGCGGGCGGACTCCTACGAGCAGTACTTC
CDR3aa: CASSLDRRADSYEQYF

j_gene: TRBJ2-7
v_gene: TRBV6-1
d_gene: TRBD2
abundance: .
CDR3nt: TGTGCCAGCGACCGGGGGGAACAGTACGAGCAGTACTTC
CDR3aa: CASDRGEQYEQYF

j_gene: TRBJ1-6
v_gene: TRBV18
d_gene: .
abundance: few
CDR3nt: TGTGCCAGCTCACCGAGAGTAAGTGAGAATTCACCCCTCCACTTT
CDR3aa: CASSPRVSENSPLHF

j_gene: TRBJ2-5
v_gene: TRBV15
d_gene: TRBD2
abundance: .
CDR3nt: TGTGCCACCAGCCCCAGCAGCCCGGGACTAGCGAGGGAGACCCAGTACTTC
CDR3aa: CATSPSSPGLARETQYF

j_gene: TRBJ1-5
v_gene: TRBV30
d_gene: .
abundance: once
CDR3nt: TGTGCCTGGAGTGTATGGACAGAAAATCAGCCCCAGCATTTT
CDR3aa: CAWSVWTENQPQHF

j_gene: TRBJ1-5
v_gene: TRBV5-1
d_gene: TRBD1
abundance: .
CDR3nt: TGCGCCAGCAGCTTGGATGGACAGGGCAATCAGCCCCAGCATTTT
CDR3aa: CASSLDGQGNQPQHF

j_gene: TRBJ2-1
v_gene: TRBV4-1
d_gene: .
abundance: few
CDR3nt: TGCGCCAGCAGCCAGATGGGATTTCGGCGGGGAACCTACAATGAGCAGTTCTTC
CDR3aa: CASSQMGFRRGTYNEQFF

j_gene: TRBJ2-1
v_gene: TRBV10-3
d_gene: TRBD2
abundance: .
CDR3nt: TGTGCCATCAGTTCCGGGACTAGCGGGGGAAACAATGAGCAGTTCTTC
CDR3aa: CAISSGTSGGNNEQFF

j_gene: TRBJ1-5
v_gene: TRBV7-2
d_gene: TRBD1
abundance: .
CDR3nt: TGTGCCAGCAGCCCTTCATACCCATCTTACAGGGGATATCAGCCCCAGCATTTT
CDR3aa: CASSPSYPSYRGYQPQHF

j_gene: TRBJ2-7
v_gene: TRBV6-1
d_gene: .
abundance: few
CDR3nt: TGTGCCAGTAACAGGGCCAACTACGAGCAGTACTTC
CDR3aa: CASNRANYEQYF

j_gene: TRBJ2-5
v_gene: TRBV5-1
d_gene: TRBD2
abundance: .
CDR3nt: TGCGCCAGCAGCTTGGCCGGGACTAGCGGGAGAGAGACCCAGTACTTC
CDR3aa: CASSLAGTSGRETQYF

j_gene: TRBJ2-5
v_gene: TRBV9
d_gene: .
abundance: .
CDR3nt: TGTGCCAGCAGCGTATCAAGCCGGGAGACCCAGTACTTC
CDR3aa: CASSVSSRETQYF

j_gene: TRBJ2-7
v_gene: TRBV9
d_gene: .
abundance: .
CDR3nt: TGTGCCAGCAGCCCACGTTCAGGGGTCTCTTCGGACGAGCAGTACTTC
CDR3aa: CASSPRSGVSSDEQYF

j_gene: TRBJ1-2
v_gene: TRBV27
d_gene: .
abundance: .
CDR3nt: TGTGCCAGCAGTTTATTAGCGGGGGGTGACGTCTATGGCTACACCTTC
CDR3aa: CASSLLAGGDVYGYTF

j_gene: TRBJ1-3
v_gene: TRBV7-9
d_gene: .
abundance: .
CDR3nt: TGTGCCAGCAGCTTAGTGCCTTTAACGAGCTCTGGAAACACCATATATTTT
CDR3aa: CASSLVPLTSSGNTIYF

j_gene: TRBJ2-7
v_gene: TRBV18
d_gene: .
abundance: .
CDR3nt: TGTGCCAGCTCACCGGACATTGCCTACGAGCAGTACTTC
CDR3aa: CASSPDIAYEQYF

j_gene: TRBJ1-1
v_gene: TRBV19
d_gene: .
abundance: .
CDR3nt: TGTGCCAGTAGGTGGGAGGGAAACACTGAAGCTTTCTTT
CDR3aa: CASRWEGNTEAFF

j_gene: TRBJ2-3
v_gene: TRBV7-7
d_gene: TRBD2
abundance: .
CDR3nt: TGTGCTAGCAGCTTAATGACCGAGGGACTAGCGAGGACGCAGTATTTT
CDR3aa: CASSLMTEGLARTQYF

j_gene: TRBJ1-6
v_gene: TRBV4-3
d_gene: .
abundance: .
CDR3nt: TGCGCCAGCAGCCAAGACAGGGCTAATTCACCCCTCCACTTT
CDR3aa: CASSQDRANSPLHF

j_gene: TRBJ1-5
v_gene: TRBV27
d_gene: .
abundance: once
CDR3nt: TGTGCCAGCAGTTTTGGGCAGGGGCCGAATCAGCCCCAGCATTTT
CDR3aa: CASSFGQGPNQPQHF

j_gene: TRBJ2-7
v_gene: TRBV5-4
d_gene: TRBD2
abundance: .
CDR3nt: TGTGCCAGCAGCCCAGGGACTAGCGGGATGGGCTACGAGCAGTACTTC
CDR3aa: CASSPGTSGMGYEQYF

j_gene: TRBJ2-2
v_gene: TRBV15
d_gene: TRBD2
abundance: once
CDR3nt: TGTGCCACCAGCAGGGGTCCGGGACTAGTGAACACCGGGGAGCTGTTTTTT
CDR3aa: CATSRGPGLVNTGELFF

j_gene: TRBJ2-1
v_gene: TRBV9
d_gene: TRBD1
abundance: .
CDR3nt: TGTGCCAGCAGCGTCGAGGGGGCTAGGTTATCTAATGAGCAGTTCTTC
CDR3aa: CASSVEGARLSNEQFF

j_gene: TRBJ2-3
v_gene: TRBV7-3
d_gene: .
abundance: .
CDR3nt: TGTGCCAGCAGCCCAGGGGTACCCACAGATACGCAGTATTTT
CDR3aa: CASSPGVPTDTQYF

j_gene: TRBJ1-5
v_gene: TRBV18
d_gene: .
abundance: medium-sized
CDR3nt: TGTGCCAGCTCACCCGGGATGCCACGGAATAATCAGCCCCAGCATTTT
CDR3aa: CASSPGMPRNNQPQHF

j_gene: TRBJ1-5
v_gene: TRBV30
d_gene: .
abundance: once
CDR3nt: TGTGCCTGGAGTGTAAAATATGATCAGCCCCAGCATTTT
CDR3aa: CAWSVKYDQPQHF

j_gene: TRBJ1-5
v_gene: TRBV21-1
d_gene: .
abundance: .
CDR3nt: TGTGCCAGCAGCAAGCAGGGCGTAGTTGGCCCCCAGCATTTT
CDR3aa: CASSKQGVVGPQHF

j_gene: TRBJ2-1
v_gene: TRBV6-4
d_gene: TRBD2
abundance: .
CDR3nt: TGTGCCAGCAGTGTCCAGCCTAAACTAGCGCCGACATACAATGAGCAGTTCTTC
CDR3aa: CASSVQPKLAPTYNEQFF

j_gene: TRBJ2-1
v_gene: TRBV12-5
d_gene: TRBD2
abundance: .
CDR3nt: TGTGCTAGTGGGTCCCGACTAGCGGGGGTGCAATACAATGAGCAGTTCTTC
CDR3aa: CASGSRLAGVQYNEQFF

j_gene: TRBJ2-7
v_gene: TRBV19
d_gene: .
abundance: .
CDR3nt: TGTGCCAGTTCCCTGGGCACTAGCTCCTACGAGCAGTACTTC
CDR3aa: CASSLGTSSYEQYF

j_gene: TRBJ1-4
v_gene: TRBV10-3
d_gene: .
abundance: .
CDR3nt: TGTGCCATCAGCCCGAACAGAGCAACTAATGAAAAACTGTTTTTT
CDR3aa: CAISPNRATNEKLFF

j_gene: TRBJ2-1
v_gene: TRBV4-1
d_gene: .
abundance: .
CDR3nt: TGCGCCAGCAGCCAAATCGCGGTCCGGGGATTCAGTGAGCAGTTCTTC
CDR3aa: CASSQIAVRGFSEQFF

j_gene: TRBJ1-1
v_gene: TRBV7-9
d_gene: .
abundance: .
CDR3nt: TGTGCCAGCAGCACTGATAGGGGCGGGGGAGCTTTCTTT
CDR3aa: CASSTDRGGGAFF

j_gene: TRBJ1-2
v_gene: TRBV4-3
d_gene: .
abundance: .
CDR3nt: TGCGCCAGCAGCCAAGATCTGCAACAGGGCCCAGGCTACACCTTC
CDR3aa: CASSQDLQQGPGYTF